The 15 T cell receptor beta chains listed next were all sequenced from one sample in a study of cytomegalovirus exposure and HLA in healthy donors. PCR amplification relied on 60 Vbeta primers (plus 13 Jbeta primers). Some clones are missing from TCRdb's copy, which holds only in-frame ones; the method was immunoSEQ multiplex PCR. The profile covers more than 130,000 clones, with about 70% appearing a single time and approximately 4% taken by the ten largest. Sequenced: PBMCs. All receptors come from a man younger than 35 in good health and CMV-seronegative.

The table lists this clone with a few counts. This sequence joins TRBV6-6 and TRBJ2-7; the match to TRBD1 covers 8 bases. From germline, CDR1 is MNHNY and CDR2 SVGAGI (reference sequence). V gave up 5 bases and J gave up 2 bases; unmatched junction bases: 5. The CDR3 is 14 amino acids. CDR3 protein: CASSADREPYEQYF. CDR3 nucleotides: TGTGCCAGCAGTGCGGACAGGGAACCCTACGAGCAGTACTTC.

The CDR3 reads CASMTRDRRLYGYTF. The DNA for the CDR3 is TGTGCCAGCATGACCCGGGACAGACGCCTCTATGGCTACACCTTC. This chain uses TRBV6-5 with TRBJ1-2; 7 bases are a match to TRBD1. J was trimmed by 4 bases and V by 7 bases; bases with no gene match: 12. Germline-derived CDR1 and CDR2 are MNHEY and SVGAGI. There are 15 residues in the CDR3.

In its sample, this clone was seen once. The V gene is TRBV10-3, the J gene TRBJ2-1; 7 bases map to TRBD1. The CDR3 runs 17 residues. CDR1 is ENHRY and CDR2 is SYGVKD in the germline V gene. Trimming at V came to 2 bases and at J to 0 bases, leaving 7 bases not matched to a gene. This CDR3 is CAISEAPPGGSYNEQFF. In nucleotides, the CDR3 is TGTGCCATCAGTGAGGCACCCCCAGGGGGCTCCTACAATGAGCAGTTCTTC.

This clone was found a few times. This chain links TRBV19 with TRBJ2-3, with 7 positions matching TRBD2. V lost 9 bases and J lost 2; bases outside the gene matches: 8. Per the germline V gene, CDR1 is LNHDA and CDR2 is SQIVND (reference sequence). CDR3 length: 14 residues. The CDR3 nucleotides are TGTGCCAGCCGAGACCGGGACTACACAGATACGCAGTATTTT. This encodes CASRDRDYTDTQYF.

The chain carries TRBV20-1 and TRBJ1-3; D is unclear. Trimming stripped 8 bases from V and 4 bases from J, with 9 bases between. The CDR3 runs 11 residues. Looked up from germline, CDR1 is DFQATT and CDR2 is SNEGSKA (reference sequence). The CDR3 DNA reads TGCAGTCCCTCGTCCGGAAACACCATATATTTT. Protein: CSPSSGNTIYF.

To note about this clone: No conserved phenylalanine or tryptophan is present at the end of the CDR3, so a read error is the likely explanation. The V and J genes are TRBV6-5 and TRBJ2-4; TRBD1 is a possible D gene (6 bases). The CDR3 totals 16 residues. CDR1 is MNHEY and CDR2 is SVGAGI in the germline V gene. Trimming took 4 bases from V and 1 from J, leaving 14 bases between them. The CDR3 reads CASSLDGQGAKNIQYL. The CDR3, as DNA: TGTGCCAGCAGTTTAGATGGGCAGGGGGCCAAAAACATTCAGTACCTC.

The J gene is TRBJ1-1, the V gene TRBV19; 8 bases align to TRBD1. Germline V gene data show CDR1 as LNHDA and CDR2 as SQIVND (reference sequence). This CDR3 is 15 amino acids long. V gave up 6 bases and J gave up 11 bases; unmatched junction bases: 17. The CDR3 reads CASRAPDREIQGAFF. Here the CDR3 DNA reads TGTGCCAGTAGGGCCCCGGACAGGGAAATCCAAGGGGCTTTCTTT.

The V and J genes are TRBV7-7 and TRBJ2-5, with 7 bases fitting TRBD1. V lost 1 base and J lost 1; bases outside the gene matches: 3. The CDR3 is 15 amino acids. The V gene's germline CDR1 is SSHAT and CDR2 FNYEAQ (reference sequence). CDR3 in amino acids: CASSLEPGGQETQYF. Written as DNA, the CDR3 is TGTGCCAGCAGCTTAGAGCCAGGGGGCCAAGAGACCCAGTACTTC.

This chain connects TRBV11-3 to TRBJ1-2, with D tentatively TRBD1 (5 bases). The V end was cut by 5 bases, the J end by 4 bases, with 17 bases between. CDR3 length equals 15 residues. Germline CDR1 SGHNT, CDR2 YENEEA. The CDR3 bases are TGTGCCAGCAGCCGTCCAGGGTCTGGCGGCTATGGCTACACCTTC. Translated: CASSRPGSGGYGYTF.

CDR3 DNA: TGTGCCAGCAGGGGAGGTGAAAAACTGTTTTTT. Its translation: CASRGGEKLFF. This chain joins TRBV6-6 and TRBJ1-4; D is uncertain. The CDR3 loop spans 11 amino acids. Germline V gene data show CDR1 as MNHNY and CDR2 as SVGAGI (reference sequence). Deletions cut 6 bases from V and 7 bases from J, with 6 bases between.

The chain recombines TRBV21-1 with TRBJ1-1; the DNA was not compared with TRBD1, the D call given in the table. TRBV21-1 is designated a pseudogene. The CDR3 has 16 residues. The CDR3 here is CASSTRHGGENTEAFF. The CDR3 DNA reads TGTGCCAGCAGCACCCGGCATGGGGGCGAGAACACTGAAGCTTTCTTT.

The CDR3 reads CAWRKVAQFF. The CDR3 nucleotides read TGTGCCTGGAGAAAGGTAGCGCAGTTCTTC. This chain joins TRBV30 and TRBJ2-1; unclear D gene. The CDR3 is 10 residues long. The germline CDR1 and CDR2 sequences are GTSNPN and SVGIG (reference sequence). Trimming cost V 3 bases and J 12 bases, with 9 bases left between them.

This sequence joins TRBV30 and TRBJ2-6, with D unresolved. There are 14 residues in the CDR3. Germline loops: CDR1 GTSNPN, CDR2 SVGIG (reference sequence). Trimming removed 3 bases from V and 0 bases from J, with 6 bases in between. The CDR3, as DNA: TGTGCCTGGAGGCACTTCTCTGGGGCCAACGTCCTGACTTTC. This translates into CAWRHFSGANVLTF.

The chain recombines TRBV10-1 with TRBJ2-5; D gene ambiguous. The CDR3 totals 14 residues. Germline CDR1 WNHNN, CDR2 SYGVQD (reference sequence). Trimming removed 0 bases from V and 5 bases from J, with 10 bases in between. CDR3 region: CASSESPQLETQYF. CDR3 DNA: TGCGCCAGCAGTGAGTCTCCCCAACTGGAGACCCAGTACTTC.

J is TRBJ2-3 and V is TRBV4-2; D is perhaps TRBD2 (6 bases). Germline assignment: CDR1 LGHNA and CDR2 YNFKEQ. This CDR3 has 16 amino acids. V lost 5 bases to trimming and J lost 0 bases, with 15 bases between them. In DNA form, the CDR3 reads TGTGCCAGCAGCTTGGGTAGCGGAGTTAGCACAGATACGCAGTATTTT. This codes for CASSLGSGVSTDTQYF.